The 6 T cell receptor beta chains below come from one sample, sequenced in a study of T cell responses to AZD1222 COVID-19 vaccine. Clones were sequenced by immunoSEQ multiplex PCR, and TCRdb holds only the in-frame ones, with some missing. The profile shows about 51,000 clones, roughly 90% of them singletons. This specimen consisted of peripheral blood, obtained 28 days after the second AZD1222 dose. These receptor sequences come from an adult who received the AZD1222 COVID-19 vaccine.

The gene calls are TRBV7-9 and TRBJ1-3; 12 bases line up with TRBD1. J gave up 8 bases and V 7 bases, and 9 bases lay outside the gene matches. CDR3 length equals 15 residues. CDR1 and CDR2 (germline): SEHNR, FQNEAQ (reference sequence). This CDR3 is CASTPGQGAGDTIYF. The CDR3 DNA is TGTGCCAGCACCCCGGGACAGGGGGCTGGGGACACCATATATTTT.

CDR3: CASSQVGEGNEKLFF. CDR3 nucleotide sequence: TGTGCCAGCAGCCAAGTGGGGGAGGGTAATGAAAAACTGTTTTTT. The chain links TRBV3-1 (or the pseudogene TRBV3-2) to TRBJ1-4; maybe TRBD1 (5 bases). Between the trimmed V and J ends, which lost 1 base and 4 bases, there was a span of 10 bases. The CDR3 has 15 residues. CDR1 and CDR2 (germline): LGHDT, YNNKEL (reference sequence).

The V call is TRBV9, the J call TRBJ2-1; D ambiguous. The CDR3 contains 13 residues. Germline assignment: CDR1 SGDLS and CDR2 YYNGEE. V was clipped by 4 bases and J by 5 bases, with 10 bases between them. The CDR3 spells CASSLRTNNEQFF. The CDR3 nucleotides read TGTGCCAGCAGCCTCCGGACGAACAATGAGCAGTTCTTC.

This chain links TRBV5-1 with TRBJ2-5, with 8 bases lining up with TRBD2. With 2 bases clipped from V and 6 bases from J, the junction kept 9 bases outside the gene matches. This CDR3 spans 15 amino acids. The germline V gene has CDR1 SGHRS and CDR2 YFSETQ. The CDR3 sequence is CASSLAGDDWKTQYF. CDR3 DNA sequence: TGCGCCAGCAGCTTAGCGGGAGACGATTGGAAGACCCAGTACTTC. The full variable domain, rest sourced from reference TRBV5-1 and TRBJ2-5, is KAGVTQTPRYLIKTRGQQVTLSCSPISGHRSVSWYQQTPGQGLQFLFEYFSETQRNKGNFPGRFSGRQFSNSRSEMNVSTLELGDSALYLCASSLAGDDWKTQYFGPGTRLLVL.

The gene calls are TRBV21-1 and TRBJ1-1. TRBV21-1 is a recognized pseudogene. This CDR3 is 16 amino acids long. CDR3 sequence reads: CASSKVAEGVDTEAFF. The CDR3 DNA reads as TGTGCCAGCAGCAAAGTAGCGGAAGGGGTGGACACTGAAGCTTTCTTT.

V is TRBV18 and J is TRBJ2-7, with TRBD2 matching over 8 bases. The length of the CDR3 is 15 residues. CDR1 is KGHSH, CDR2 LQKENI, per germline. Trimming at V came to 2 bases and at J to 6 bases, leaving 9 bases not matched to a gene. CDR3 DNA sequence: TGTGCCAGCTCACCAAAAGCGGGAGCGGCGGGCGAGCAGTACTTC. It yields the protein CASSPKAGAAGEQYF.